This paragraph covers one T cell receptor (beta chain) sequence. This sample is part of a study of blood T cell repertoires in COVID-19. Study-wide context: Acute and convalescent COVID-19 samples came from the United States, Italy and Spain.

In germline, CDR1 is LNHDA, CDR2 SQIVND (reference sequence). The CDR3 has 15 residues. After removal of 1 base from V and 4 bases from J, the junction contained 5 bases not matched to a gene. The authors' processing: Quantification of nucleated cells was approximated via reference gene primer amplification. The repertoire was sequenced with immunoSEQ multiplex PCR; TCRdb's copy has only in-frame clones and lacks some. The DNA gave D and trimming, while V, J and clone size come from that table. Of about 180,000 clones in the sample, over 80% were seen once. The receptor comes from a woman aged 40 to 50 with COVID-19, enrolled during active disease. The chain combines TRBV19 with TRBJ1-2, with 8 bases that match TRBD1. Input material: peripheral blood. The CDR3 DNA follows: TGTGCCAGTAGTATAGGGGCAGGGGGCATCTATGGCTACACCTTC. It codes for CASSIGAGGIYGYTF.